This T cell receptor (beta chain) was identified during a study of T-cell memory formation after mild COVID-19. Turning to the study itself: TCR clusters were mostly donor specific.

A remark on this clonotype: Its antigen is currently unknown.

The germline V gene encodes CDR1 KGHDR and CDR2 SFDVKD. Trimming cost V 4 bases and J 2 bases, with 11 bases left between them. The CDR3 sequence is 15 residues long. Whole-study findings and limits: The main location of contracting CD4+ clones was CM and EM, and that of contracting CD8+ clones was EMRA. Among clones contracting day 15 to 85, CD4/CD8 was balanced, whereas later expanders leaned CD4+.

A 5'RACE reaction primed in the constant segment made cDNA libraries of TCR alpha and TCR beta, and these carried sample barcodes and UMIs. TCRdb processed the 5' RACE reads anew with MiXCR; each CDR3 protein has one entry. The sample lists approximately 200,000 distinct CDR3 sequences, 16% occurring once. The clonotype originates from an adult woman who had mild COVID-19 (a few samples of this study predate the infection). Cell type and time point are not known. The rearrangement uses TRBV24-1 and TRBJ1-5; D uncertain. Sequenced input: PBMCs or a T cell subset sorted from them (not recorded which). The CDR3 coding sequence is TGTGCCACCAGTGACTACTCTTCGGGCAATCAGCCCCAGCATTTT. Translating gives CATSDYSSGNQPQHF.